The T cell receptor (beta chain) described here comes from a study of response to subunit inactivated influenza vaccine. V was clipped by 4 bases and J by 10 bases, with 10 bases between them. This CDR3 region has 11 residues. From germline, CDR1 is SEHNR and CDR2 FQNEAQ (reference sequence). This clonotype occurred many times. TCRdb independently ran MiXCR on the RT-PCR reads; one entry per CDR3 protein. The profile shows under 500,000 distinct CDR3 sequences, 9.5% to 12% of them singletons. The sample consisted of PBMCs from blood, taken about 40 days after vaccination. The source of this sequence is a middle-aged man who received an inactivated influenza vaccine. The chain couples TRBV7-9 to TRBJ1-1; D ambiguous. Here the CDR3 reads CASSSDYGAFF. In DNA form, the CDR3 reads TGTGCCAGCAGCTCGGACTATGGAGCTTTCTTT.